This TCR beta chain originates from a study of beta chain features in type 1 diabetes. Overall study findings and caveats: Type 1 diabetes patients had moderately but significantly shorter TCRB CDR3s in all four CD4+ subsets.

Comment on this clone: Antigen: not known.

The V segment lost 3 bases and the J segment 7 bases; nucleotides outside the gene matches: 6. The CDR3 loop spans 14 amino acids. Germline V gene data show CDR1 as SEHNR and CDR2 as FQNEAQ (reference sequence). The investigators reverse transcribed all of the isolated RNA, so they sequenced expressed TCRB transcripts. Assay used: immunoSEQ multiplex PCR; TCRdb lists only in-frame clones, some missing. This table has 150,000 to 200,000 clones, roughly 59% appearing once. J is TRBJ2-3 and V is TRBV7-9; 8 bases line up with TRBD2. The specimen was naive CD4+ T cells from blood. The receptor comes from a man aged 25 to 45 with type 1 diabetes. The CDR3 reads CASSLKTSAYTQYF. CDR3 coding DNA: TGTGCCAGCAGCTTGAAGACTAGCGCTTATACGCAGTATTTT.